These 27 T cell receptor beta chains originate from one sample sequenced in a study of T cell responses to AZD1222 COVID-19 vaccine. Clones were read by immunoSEQ multiplex PCR, and TCRdb kept only the in-frame ones, dropping some. The data hold approximately 160,000 clones, with around 94% observed a single time. Source: peripheral blood, taken 28 days after the second AZD1222 dose. Receptor source: an adult who received the AZD1222 COVID-19 vaccine.

The rearrangement joins TRBV19 to TRBJ1-4; D unclear. The CDR3 covers 12 residues. The germline V gene has CDR1 LNHDA and CDR2 SQIVND (reference sequence). V lost 5 bases and J 12 bases, leaving 13 bases between the germline ends. CDR3 loop: CASSPSVGELFF. The DNA of the CDR3 is TGTGCCAGTAGTCCCAGTGTCGGAGAACTGTTTTTT.

The gene calls are TRBV6-1 and TRBJ2-6, with 7 bases lining up with TRBD2. V lost 4 bases and J lost 3; bases outside the gene matches: 9. Germline V gene lookup returns CDR1 MNHNS and CDR2 SASEGT. The CDR3 loop spans 17 amino acids. The CDR3 DNA reads TGTGCCAGCAGTGTGTTTACGGGGGGTGGTGGGGCCAACGTCCTGACTTTC. As protein: CASSVFTGGGGANVLTF.

The genes are TRBV4-3 and TRBJ2-1; 9 bases align to TRBD1. CDR3 length equals 16 residues. The V and J ends lost 3 bases and 0 bases, in that order; junction bases with no gene match: 3. From germline, CDR1 is LGHNA and CDR2 YSLEER. The CDR3 is CASSHYRGLSYNEQFF. The CDR3 nucleotides are TGCGCCAGCAGCCACTACAGGGGGCTCTCCTACAATGAGCAGTTCTTC.

A word on this clone: Other nucleotide sequences from this sample produce the same CDR3. CDR3 DNA: TGCAGTGCTAGCCTGGGAGTAGAGCAGTACTTC. Its translation is CSASLGVEQYF. The chain employs TRBV20-1 and TRBJ2-7, with TRBD2 as a possible D gene (5 bases). This CDR3 is built from 11 residues. CDR1 is DFQATT, CDR2 SNEGSKA, per germline (reference sequence). V gave up 3 bases and J gave up 7 bases, with 10 bases separating them.

The chain combines TRBV28 with TRBJ1-1; no reliable D call. The CDR3 has 14 amino acids. In germline, CDR1 is MDHEN, CDR2 SYDVKM. Trimming left V 5 bases short and J 1 base short, with 11 bases between. CDR3 coding DNA: TGTGCCAGCAGTCCTTTAAGGCCGAACACTGAAGCTTTCTTT. Residues: CASSPLRPNTEAFF.

Turning to this clone: The same CDR3 also results from other DNA sequences found in this sample. This chain links TRBV2 with TRBJ2-7; no reliable D call. From germline, CDR1 is SNHLY and CDR2 FYNNEI. Trimming took 6 bases from V and 4 from J, leaving 10 bases between them. The CDR3 length is 12 residues. CDR3 protein: CASRTTKYEQYF. CDR3 nucleotide sequence: TGTGCCAGCAGAACTACCAAATACGAGCAGTACTTC.

The chain recombines TRBV28 with TRBJ2-5; 9 bases line up with TRBD1. This CDR3 is 13 amino acids long. The germline V gene encodes CDR1 MDHEN and CDR2 SYDVKM. Trimming cost V 8 bases and J 2 bases; bases outside gene matches: 3. CDR3 region: CASEGTGQETQYF. CDR3 nucleotides: TGTGCCAGCGAGGGGACAGGGCAAGAGACCCAGTACTTC.

This clone showed up just a few times. The chain carries TRBV24-1 and TRBJ1-2; no clear D. CDR1 and CDR2 (germline): KGHDR, SFDVKD. The CDR3 covers 13 residues. V lost 7 bases to trimming and J lost 8 bases, with 16 bases between them. CDR3 region: CATSPSGERGYTF. The CDR3, as DNA: TGTGCCACCAGCCCCTCCGGGGAGCGGGGCTACACCTTC.

The chain carries TRBV12-3 or TRBV12-4 and TRBJ2-1; tentatively, D is TRBD2 (6 bases). The ends were cut back, 7 bases at V and 9 bases at J, with 10 bases in the middle. This CDR3 has 11 amino acids. As DNA, the CDR3 is TGTGCCAGCACTCCCGGGGGTGAGCAGTTCTTC. As protein: CASTPGGEQFF.

The chain employs TRBV24-1 and TRBJ2-1, with TRBD2 matching 11 bases. V was pared by 2 bases and J by 5 bases, with 4 bases of the junction left unmatched. Germline values: CDR1 KGHDR, CDR2 SFDVKD. This CDR3 region has 16 residues. The CDR3 sequence: CATSDYTSGSHNEQFF. CDR3 coding DNA: TGTGCCACCAGTGATTATACTAGCGGGAGTCACAATGAGCAGTTCTTC.

This clone came up a few times. This sequence joins TRBV5-1 and TRBJ1-1; D might be TRBD1 (5 bases). Trimming took off 1 base at V and 4 bases at J, with 11 bases between the two ends. The CDR3 runs to 14 residues. Germline CDR1 SGHRS, CDR2 YFSETQ. The CDR3 bases are TGCGCCAGCAGCTTGTCAACAGGAACCACTGAAGCTTTCTTT. Encoded protein: CASSLSTGTTEAFF.

This clone was seen once. J is TRBJ2-7 and V is TRBV5-4, with D tentatively TRBD1 (6 bases). This CDR3 spans 15 amino acids. The V end lost 1 base, the J end lost 6 bases, and 17 bases lay between the germline ends. Germline V gene data show CDR1 as SGHNT and CDR2 as YYREEE (reference sequence). Written as DNA, the CDR3 is TGTGCCAGCAGCTTGTGGTCAGGGGTCTTTACCGAGCAGTACTTC. Translation: CASSLWSGVFTEQYF.

The chain links TRBV11-1 to TRBJ1-1, with 10 bases matching TRBD1. V dropped 6 bases and J dropped 4; count of bases not matched to a gene: 2. CDR3 length equals 13 residues. Germline CDR1 and CDR2: SGHAT and FQDESV (reference sequence). CDR3 in DNA: TGTGCCAGCAGTCGGGACAGGGGCACTGAAGCTTTCTTT. This encodes CASSRDRGTEAFF.

Only a few counts were recorded for this clone. The V gene is TRBV2, the J gene TRBJ1-1; possible D gene TRBD1, 5 bases. This CDR3 has 14 amino acids. Trimming left V 6 bases short and J 5 bases short, with 16 bases between. From germline, CDR1 is SNHLY and CDR2 FYNNEI. CDR3 sequence (DNA): TGTGCCAGCAGAGCGGACACCGTGTATACTGAAGCTTTCTTT. Amino acid sequence: CASRADTVYTEAFF.

The chain has TRBV19 and TRBJ2-7; 9 nucleotides agree with TRBD2. Germline loops: CDR1 LNHDA, CDR2 SQIVND (reference sequence). The V segment lost 4 bases and the J segment 5 bases; nucleotides outside the gene matches: 9. This CDR3 has 15 residues. The CDR3 region has the DNA TGTGCCAGTAGTACCACTGCGGGGGGGTTCCACGAGCAGTACTTC. Its protein product is CASSTTAGGFHEQYF.

A remark on this clone: Other DNA sequences of this sample code for an identical CDR3. The gene calls are TRBV5-1 and TRBJ2-1, with D unclear. Per the germline V gene, CDR1 is SGHRS and CDR2 is YFSETQ. The V end was cut by 0 bases, the J end by 3 bases, with 4 bases between. The CDR3 contains 13 residues. The CDR3 sequence: CASSLGYYNEQFF. The CDR3, as DNA: TGCGCCAGCAGCTTGGGCTACTACAATGAGCAGTTCTTC.

The rearrangement links TRBV24-1 to TRBJ1-2; D call uncertain. Trimming took off 6 bases at V and 3 bases at J, with 7 bases between the two ends. The germline CDR1 and CDR2 sequences are KGHDR and SFDVKD. This CDR3 region has 12 residues. The CDR3 bases are TGTGCCACCAGTCCAGGCCACTATGGCTACACCTTC. It is translated as CATSPGHYGYTF.

V gene TRBV30 combines with J gene TRBJ2-3; TRBD2 aligns across 11 bases. Germline loops: CDR1 GTSNPN, CDR2 SVGIG (reference sequence). Germline trimming cut 3 bases from V and 3 bases from J; bases unmatched to any gene: 14. The CDR3 has 18 amino acids. CDR3 loop: CAWSLGGVAGGPTDTQYF. Here the CDR3 DNA reads TGTGCCTGGAGCTTAGGTGGGGTAGCGGGAGGGCCGACAGATACGCAGTATTTT.

The gene calls are TRBV15 and TRBJ1-2; D is uncertain. The CDR3 sequence is 14 residues long. Trimming took 1 base from V and 7 from J, leaving 13 bases between them. Germline V gives CDR1 LNHNV, CDR2 YYDKDF (reference sequence). CDR3 protein: CATSRVVLGSGYTF. For the CDR3, the DNA is TGTGCCACCAGCAGAGTGGTATTGGGGAGTGGCTACACCTTC.

The rearrangement joins TRBV7-9 to TRBJ1-1, with D perhaps TRBD1 (5 bases). The germline V gene encodes CDR1 SEHNR and CDR2 FQNEAQ (reference sequence). The CDR3 runs 16 residues. Trimming left V 1 base short and J 5 bases short, with 17 bases between. CDR3 bases: TGTGCCAGCAGCTTAGATCGGGGGACGGTGTGGACTGAAGCTTTCTTT. It codes for CASSLDRGTVWTEAFF.

The V call is TRBV28, the J call TRBJ2-7; the D gene is possibly TRBD1 (6 bases). The CDR3 extends over 16 amino acids. The germline V and J ends were trimmed by 7 bases and 3 bases, with 22 bases remaining between them. Germline V gene lookup returns CDR1 MDHEN and CDR2 SYDVKM. CDR3 amino acids: CASTTRKQGGGYEQYF. The CDR3 nucleotides read TGTGCCAGCACCACAAGGAAACAGGGTGGAGGCTACGAGCAGTACTTC.

The chain employs TRBV4-1 and TRBJ2-7; tentatively, D is TRBD1 or TRBD2 (6 bases each). This CDR3 spans 15 amino acids. The germline V and J ends were trimmed by 1 base and 2 bases, with 12 bases remaining between them. Germline V gene lookup returns CDR1 MGHRA and CDR2 YSYEKL. CDR3 nucleotide sequence: TGCGCCAGCAGCCAAGTAGGGGGACTCACCTACGAGCAGTACTTC. The encoded protein is CASSQVGGLTYEQYF.

The chain has TRBV18 and TRBJ2-1; D unclear. The germline V gene has CDR1 KGHSH and CDR2 LQKENI. V lost 4 bases and J lost 7, with 8 bases in between. This CDR3 has 12 amino acids. The CDR3 region has the DNA TGTGCCAGCTCACGAGAAGGGAATGAGCAGTTCTTC. The encoded protein is CASSREGNEQFF.

The J gene is TRBJ2-2, the V gene TRBV5-1, with 7 positions matching TRBD2. V shed 3 bases and J 0 bases; nucleotides not matched to a gene: 5. This CDR3 is built from 16 residues. Germline V gives CDR1 SGHRS, CDR2 YFSETQ. CDR3 loop: CASSYLAEPNTGELFF. CDR3 in DNA: TGCGCCAGCAGCTATCTAGCGGAGCCGAACACCGGGGAGCTGTTTTTT.

The gene calls are TRBV7-9 and TRBJ1-2; 11 bases are a match to TRBD1. Per germline, CDR1 SEHNR and CDR2 FQNEAQ (reference sequence). This CDR3 has 14 amino acids. J gave up 8 bases and V 0 bases, and 2 bases lay outside the gene matches. The DNA for the CDR3 is TGTGCCAGCAGCTTAGCGCGGACAGGGGGCGGCTACACCTTC. Its translation is CASSLARTGGGYTF. Full variable domain (remainder filled in from reference TRBV7-9 and TRBJ1-2): DTGVSQNPRHKITKRGQNVTFRCDPISEHNRLYWYRQTLGQGPEFLTYFQNEAQLEKSRLLSDRFSAERPKGSFSTLEIQRTEQGDSAMYLCASSLARTGGGYTFGSGTRLTVV.

The gene calls are TRBV6-2 or TRBV6-3 and TRBJ2-4; the D is unclear. Per germline, CDR1 MNHEY and CDR2 SVGEGT. V lost 5 bases, J lost 8 bases, and 19 bases lay in between. This CDR3 comprises 15 residues. CDR3 DNA: TGTGCCAGCAGTCAGGCGGCGGCCGGGTTTGACATTCAGTACTTC. This codes for CASSQAAAGFDIQYF.

The gene calls are TRBV7-2 and TRBJ1-3; D call uncertain. The CDR3 runs to 12 residues. Germline lookup yields CDR1 SGHTA and CDR2 FQGNSA. V dropped 8 bases and J dropped 3 bases, with 8 bases sitting between them. CDR3 in DNA: TGTGCCAGCGAGACCATTGGAAACACCATATATTTT. Protein product: CASETIGNTIYF.